This TCR beta chain was identified during a study of T cell changes during pregnancy in multiple sclerosis. CDR3 length: 14 amino acids. The germline CDR1 and CDR2 sequences are SGHDT and YYEEEE. Trimming took off 2 bases at V and 5 bases at J, with 13 bases between the two ends. Sequenced by immunoSEQ multiplex PCR; TCRdb stores in-frame clones only, minus some. Counted here are over 45,000 clones, around nine tenths occurring once; the ten biggest clones make up 2.5% to 3%. The receptor was derived from a female donor in good health, enrolled as a control in a pregnancy study. This sequence joins TRBV5-6 and TRBJ2-5; D call uncertain. The sample here was peripheral blood, taken in the third trimester of pregnancy. The CDR3 nucleotides read TGTGCCAGCAGCTTTCAAACTCCGTTGGAGACCCAGTACTTC. It encodes CASSFQTPLETQYF.